Each of the 6 T cell receptor beta chains below was sequenced from the same sample in a study of T cell changes during pregnancy in multiple sclerosis (dated by TCRdb to about 2019). Library creation used the immunoSEQ multiplex PCR assay. The table comes from immuneACCESS by way of TCRdb, which keeps in-frame sequences with V and J called. Part of the clones is missing from these tables; in studies checked, under half for an unresolved V gene and the rest for unknown reasons. This sample holds 79,000 or so clones; under 95% were observed only once. Under 2% of the sample is taken by the ten largest. The sequencing here drew on peripheral blood, taken in the first trimester of pregnancy. The receptor source for this set is a female donor in good health, enrolled as a control in a pregnancy study.

This rearrangement joins TRBV5-6 to TRBJ2-7; 7 nucleotides match TRBD1. Looked up from germline, CDR1 is SGHDT and CDR2 is YYEEEE. The CDR3 consists of 16 residues. The J segment lost 5 bases and the V segment lost 5 bases, leaving 16 bases of the junction unmatched. The chain's CDR3 is CASRRFRTGYIDEQYF. The CDR3 DNA is TGTGCCAGCAGACGATTTCGGACAGGTTATATCGACGAGCAGTACTTC. The variable domain in full, with the rest retrieved from reference TRBV5-6 and TRBJ2-7, is DAGVTQSPTHLIKTRGQQVTLRCSPKSGHDTVSWYQQALGQGPQFIFQYYEEEERQRGNFPDRFSGHQFPNYSSELNVNALLLGDSALYLCASRRFRTGYIDEQYFGPGTRLTVT.

The chain is built from TRBV5-4 and TRBJ1-2; 7 bases line up with TRBD1. This CDR3 is 15 amino acids long. The germline V gene has CDR1 SGHNT and CDR2 YYREEE (reference sequence). The J segment lost 4 bases and the V segment lost 1 base, leaving 7 bases of the junction unmatched. The CDR3 nucleotides read TGTGCCAGCAGCTTGTCACAGGGGAAGTTCTATGGCTACACCTTC. Its protein is CASSLSQGKFYGYTF.

The chain recombines TRBV7-3 with TRBJ1-1; the D gene is possibly TRBD1 (5 bases). The CDR3 spans 14 residues. Germline V gene lookup returns CDR1 SGHTA and CDR2 FQGTGA. Trimming removed 5 bases at V and 6 bases at J, with 16 bases between. CDR3 sequence reads: CASSRREGTSEAFF. The DNA for the CDR3 is TGTGCCAGCAGCCGCCGCGAGGGGACTTCTGAAGCTTTCTTT.

This rearrangement joins TRBV18 to TRBJ2-6, with 8 nucleotides matching TRBD1. The germline CDR1 and CDR2 sequences are KGHSH and LQKENI. V lost 6 bases, J lost 2 bases, and 3 bases stayed unmatched. The length of the CDR3 is 15 residues. The CDR3: CASSPGGAGANVLTF. DNA of the CDR3: TGTGCCAGCTCCCCAGGGGGCGCTGGGGCCAACGTCCTGACTTTC.

This clone was detected only once. The chain carries TRBV11-2 and TRBJ2-7; a possible D gene is TRBD1 (5 bases). CDR1 SGHAT and CDR2 FQNNGV come from the germline V gene. V lost 5 bases and J 3 bases, leaving 17 bases between the germline ends. The CDR3 consists of 15 residues. The CDR3 DNA follows: TGTGCCAGCAGCCCAATATTGGGGCACTACTACGAGCAGTACTTC. Translated: CASSPILGHYYEQYF.

The count of this clone is one. V gene TRBV11-2 combines with J gene TRBJ2-7; D is perhaps TRBD1 (7 bases). With 0 bases removed from V and 2 bases from J, the gap between germline ends came to 14 bases. CDR1 SGHAT and CDR2 FQNNGV come from the germline V gene. The CDR3 is made up of 16 amino acids. This CDR3 reads CASSLEGGQTTYEQYF. The CDR3 coding sequence is TGTGCCAGCAGCTTAGAGGGGGGACAGACCACCTACGAGCAGTACTTC.